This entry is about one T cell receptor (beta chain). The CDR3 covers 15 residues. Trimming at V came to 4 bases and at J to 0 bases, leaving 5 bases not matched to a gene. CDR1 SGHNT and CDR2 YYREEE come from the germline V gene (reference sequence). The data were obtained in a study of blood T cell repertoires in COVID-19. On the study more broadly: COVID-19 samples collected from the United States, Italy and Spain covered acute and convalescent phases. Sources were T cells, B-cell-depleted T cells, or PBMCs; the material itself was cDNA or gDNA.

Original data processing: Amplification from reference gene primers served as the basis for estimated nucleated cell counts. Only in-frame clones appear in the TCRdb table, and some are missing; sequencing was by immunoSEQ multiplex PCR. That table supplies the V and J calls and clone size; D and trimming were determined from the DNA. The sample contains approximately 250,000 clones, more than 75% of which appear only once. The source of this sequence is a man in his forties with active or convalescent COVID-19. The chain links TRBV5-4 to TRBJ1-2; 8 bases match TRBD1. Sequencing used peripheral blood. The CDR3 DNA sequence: TGTGCCAGCAGCGTTGGACAGGGCCCTAACTATGGCTACACCTTC. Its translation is CASSVGQGPNYGYTF.